These 10 T cell receptor beta chains share one sample of origin, sequenced in a study of blood T cell repertoires in COVID-19. Libraries were prepared by immunoSEQ multiplex PCR; TCRdb keeps only in-frame clonotypes and omits some of them. The table includes over 400,000 clones, approximately 90% detected once. Source material: peripheral blood. These receptors originate from a woman between 25 and 40 years old with active or convalescent COVID-19.

The chain couples TRBV28 to TRBJ1-3, with TRBD1 matching 8 bases. The CDR3 spans 14 residues. V was clipped by 4 bases and J by 4 bases; unmatched bases: 3. The germline V gene encodes CDR1 MDHEN and CDR2 SYDVKM. The CDR3 protein is CASSSGGRGNTIYF. The DNA for the CDR3 is TGTGCCAGCAGTTCAGGGGGCAGGGGAAACACCATATATTTT.

The V and J genes are TRBV15 and TRBJ1-4, with D possibly matching TRBD1 (6 bases). The CDR3 has 16 residues. With 2 bases removed from V and 0 bases from J, the gap between germline ends came to 10 bases. Germline CDR1 and CDR2: LNHNV and YYDKDF (reference sequence). The CDR3 DNA reads as TGTGCCACCAGCAGAACAGGGTCTTCAACTAATGAAAAACTGTTTTTT. It codes for CATSRTGSSTNEKLFF.

The CDR3 loop is CASSTNSGGAFYEQYF. CDR3 in DNA: TGTGCCAGCAGTACAAATAGCGGGGGGGCCTTCTACGAGCAGTACTTC. V and J are TRBV27 and TRBJ2-7; 11 nucleotides match TRBD2. V gave up 5 bases and J gave up 3 bases; unmatched junction bases: 9. The CDR3 loop spans 16 amino acids. Germline CDR1 and CDR2: MNHEY and SMNVEV (reference sequence).

This chain joins TRBV21-1 and TRBJ1-5; no check of the table's D call, TRBD1, against the DNA was made. TRBV21-1 is termed a pseudogene. The CDR3 is 13 amino acids. The CDR3 coding sequence is TGTGCCAGCCCACTAGGGGGCACTCAGCCCCAGCATTTT. Translating gives CASPLGGTQPQHF.

The chain employs TRBV6-5 and TRBJ1-1, with TRBD1 as a possible D gene (5 bases). The V gene's germline CDR1 is MNHEY and CDR2 SVGAGI. V dropped 6 bases and J dropped 1 base, with 12 bases sitting between them. This CDR3 is built from 14 residues. In nucleotides, the CDR3 is TGTGCCAGCAGCGCCATGGGGCAGAACACTGAAGCTTTCTTT. This codes for CASSAMGQNTEAFF.

This sequence joins TRBV3-1 (or the pseudogene TRBV3-2) and TRBJ2-4, with 7 bases lining up with TRBD2. This CDR3 contains 15 residues. V was pared by 5 bases and J by 0 bases, with 4 bases of the junction left unmatched. Germline values: CDR1 LGHDT, CDR2 YNNKEL (reference sequence). The DNA for the CDR3 is TGTGCCAGCAGCACGGCGGGGGAAGCCAAAAACATTCAGTACTTC. It specifies CASSTAGEAKNIQYF.

The chain employs TRBV15 and TRBJ2-3; 8 nucleotides match TRBD2. Germline-derived CDR1 and CDR2 are LNHNV and YYDKDF (reference sequence). The CDR3 totals 15 residues. V lost 2 bases, J lost 1 base, and 2 bases stayed unmatched. Here the CDR3 reads CATSRLAGRTDTQYF. CDR3 nucleotides: TGTGCCACCAGCAGATTAGCGGGACGCACAGATACGCAGTATTTT.

This chain links TRBV5-4 with TRBJ2-1, with 7 bases that match TRBD2. Germline CDR1 and CDR2: SGHNT and YYREEE (reference sequence). V lost 4 bases, J lost 6 bases, and 7 bases stayed unmatched. The CDR3 loop spans 14 amino acids. CDR3 DNA: TGTGCCAGCAGCGTGGGACTACTTAGCAATGAGCAGTTCTTC. This encodes CASSVGLLSNEQFF.

This chain connects TRBV14 to TRBJ2-7; 8 bases agree with TRBD2. Germline CDR1 reads SGHDN; CDR2 reads FVKESK. Trimming took 4 bases from V and 3 from J; bases not matched to a gene: 8. The CDR3 runs 15 residues. CDR3: CASSLSSGGHYEQYF. The CDR3 coding sequence is TGTGCCAGCAGCCTGAGCAGCGGGGGACACTACGAGCAGTACTTC.

The chain uses TRBV6-1 and TRBJ2-5; 8 bases fit TRBD2. V lost 0 bases and J lost 2; bases outside the gene matches: 11. The germline CDR1 and CDR2 sequences are MNHNS and SASEGT. The CDR3 spans 18 residues. In DNA, the CDR3 is TGTGCCAGCAGTGAAGCGCTTCCGGGCGGGGGGTGGCAAGAGACCCAGTACTTC. Amino acid sequence: CASSEALPGGGWQETQYF.